This entry describes one TCR beta chain. This specimen includes other DNA sequences encoding the same CDR3. TCRdb keeps only in-frame clones here, not all; method: immunoSEQ multiplex PCR. The sample gives 130,000 or so clones, around 92% of which show up once; about 7.9% is in the top ten. This sample is part of a study of control samples from healthy donors and cancer patients. Deletions cut 1 base from V and 7 bases from J, with 13 bases between. CDR1 LGHDT and CDR2 YNNKEL come from the germline V gene (reference sequence). The CDR3 consists of 15 residues. The source is a man in his fifties with head and neck cancer. The chain uses TRBV3-1 (or the pseudogene TRBV3-2) and TRBJ1-4, with a possible D match to TRBD1 (5 bases). The sample taken for sequencing was PBMCs. The CDR3 region has the DNA TGTGCCAGCAGCCAAGTGGGGGGGGATGGTGAAAAACTGTTTTTT. It translates to CASSQVGGDGEKLFF.